Listed below are T cell receptor beta chains from one sample, sequenced in a study of blood T cell repertoires in COVID-19. TCRdb keeps only in-frame clones here, not all; method: immunoSEQ multiplex PCR. The top ten hold 1.1% of the sample, which has approximately 170,000 clones, less than 90% seen once. The sample comprised peripheral blood. These receptors all come from a man aged 30-40 years with acute or convalescent COVID-19. Each CDR3 is given with its conserved first and last residue.

V: TRBV5-1
CDR3: CAPSGGGHRDTQYF

V: TRBV27
CDR3: CASSSTLGIGGQPQHF

V: TRBV3-1/TRBV3-2
CDR3: CASSARGQSYGYTF

V: TRBV5-4
CDR3: CASSRDRDSYEQYF

V: TRBV4-1
CDR3: CASSHPGGVTEAFF

V: TRBV19
CDR3: CASSIGLRRNTEAFF

V: TRBV6-1
CDR3: CASSDSQGEQYF

V: TRBV25-1
CDR3: CASSESRGGAPLNTEAFF

V: TRBV28
CDR3: CASLGTSGGPTQYF

V: TRBV9
CDR3: CASSKQQGAWANVLTF

V: TRBV5-4
CDR3: CASSPSRGEAYEQYF

V: TRBV6-5
CDR3: CASRGPRTFYNEQFF

V: TRBV28
CDR3: CASSKPGEYWGEQYF

V: TRBV11-3
CDR3: CASSLGQEADTQYF

V: TRBV9
CDR3: CASSSSSARNYNEQFF

V: TRBV5-4
CDR3: CASSSNRGLYEQYF

V: TRBV12-3/TRBV12-4
CDR3: CASKQGLSGEQFF

V: TRBV7-3
CDR3: CASSFASGSYEQYF

V: TRBV30
CDR3: CAWSVGTGRITDTQYF

V: TRBV6-1
CDR3: CASSEIFLAGPYEQYF

V: TRBV5-1
CDR3: CASTLDSSYNSPLHF

V: TRBV6-5
CDR3: CASSFSLGGEKLFF

V: TRBV19
CDR3: CASSTNTGFEQYF

V: TRBV7-2
CDR3: CASSLRTNVYEQYF

V: TRBV28
CDR3: CASSPVGANVLTF

V: TRBV30
CDR3: CAWSETGIGGYTF

V: TRBV2
CDR3: CASSAVRSNYGYTF

V: TRBV28
CDR3: CASSSNPGGGNTEAFF

V: TRBV4-1
CDR3: CASSQKAQGYFTGELFF

V: TRBV19
CDR3: CASSRTGGSLGPANVLTF

V: TRBV9
CDR3: CASSVGGPPPGGYTF

V: TRBV5-8
CDR3: CASSLGTLHSNQPQHF

V: TRBV28
CDR3: CASSWGSARGIYNSPLHF

V: TRBV3-1/TRBV3-2
CDR3: CASSPWVGRAGELFF

V: TRBV4-1
CDR3: CASSRQTDSPLHF

V: TRBV18
CDR3: CASSPGLAGVGETQYF

V: TRBV11-1
CDR3: CASSLGGVAGEAFF

V: TRBV28
CDR3: CASVSQGGTNFGNTIYF

V: TRBV4-1
CDR3: CASSQDMMGQGVGESKKLFF

V: TRBV9
CDR3: CASSVVGSSPLHF

V: TRBV27
CDR3: CASSLETGTGGLFF

V: TRBV19
CDR3: CASHAGRSYNEQFF

V: TRBV10-2
CDR3: CASSVSGERTYNSPLHF

V: TRBV28
CDR3: CASSLVGQGTGNEQFF

V: TRBV7-9
CDR3: CASAAGELFF

V: TRBV6-2/TRBV6-3
CDR3: CASSDGGEQFF

V: TRBV10-2
CDR3: CASTGLLSTDTQYF

V: TRBV5-4
CDR3: CASSSPWLARNEQFF

V: TRBV15
CDR3: CATSRDLSKPQHF

V: TRBV11-2
CDR3: CASSLMGSGNTGELFF

V: TRBV7-3
CDR3: CASSLNRASTDTQYF

V: TRBV25-1
CDR3: CASSDRSSGNTIYF

V: TRBV5-4
CDR3: CASSLRGRQGADTQYF

V: TRBV30
CDR3: CAWSRGTLKPQHF

V: TRBV19
CDR3: CASSPPGLAGGNNEQFF

V: TRBV7-9
CDR3: CASSLDSNQPQHF

V: TRBV10-3
CDR3: CAINQNSHSGANVLTF